This TCR beta chain is drawn from a study of blood T cell repertoires in COVID-19. Overall study: Spain, Italy and the United States supplied samples that represented acute and convalescent COVID-19.

This clone was observed a single time. Libraries were prepared by immunoSEQ multiplex PCR; TCRdb keeps only in-frame clonotypes and omits some of them. The sample consists of around 110,000 clones, 70% to 85% of them appearing once. Germline V gene sequence: CDR1 SGHVS, CDR2 FQNEAQ. There are 16 residues in the CDR3. Trimming shortened V by 1 base and J by 5 bases, and 17 bases separated the two germline ends. The source is a man between 65 and 79 years old with active or convalescent COVID-19. Sequencing used peripheral blood. The chain recombines TRBV7-8 with TRBJ1-1; D perhaps matches TRBD1 (6 bases). CDR3 region: CASSLGPLQGRTEAFF. For the CDR3, the DNA is TGTGCCAGCAGCTTAGGCCCCCTACAGGGTCGGACTGAAGCTTTCTTT.